This T cell receptor (beta chain) was captured in a study of shared clonotypes between healthy human individuals. Overall study results and limits: Clonotype sharing levels among donors were expected to vary with sequencing depth. Only blood underwent sampling, and tissue repertoires likely differ. Naive subsets generally exceeded memory subsets in estimated richness.

TCRdb's table, derived via immunoSEQ multiplex PCR, lists solely in-frame clones and lacks some. This table holds 2,500,000 or so clones, about nine tenths found once. CDR1 and CDR2 from the germline V gene are GTSNPN and SVGIG (reference sequence). CDR3 length: 14 amino acids. With 8 bases clipped from V and 4 bases from J, the junction kept 9 bases outside the gene matches. A remark on this clone: Its antigen is not identified.

The chain carries TRBV30 and TRBJ2-5; 11 bases are shared with TRBD2. This receptor was identified in a man aged 18 to 35 in good health. Some clones in this sample may be carry-over from other donors' samples. Sample: naive CD4+ T cells from PBMCs. The subset is: CD45RA+ positively selected. Written as DNA, the CDR3 is TGTGCCAGAGGTAGCGGGAGGGTGATAGAGACCCAGTACTTC. Translation: CARGSGRVIETQYF.